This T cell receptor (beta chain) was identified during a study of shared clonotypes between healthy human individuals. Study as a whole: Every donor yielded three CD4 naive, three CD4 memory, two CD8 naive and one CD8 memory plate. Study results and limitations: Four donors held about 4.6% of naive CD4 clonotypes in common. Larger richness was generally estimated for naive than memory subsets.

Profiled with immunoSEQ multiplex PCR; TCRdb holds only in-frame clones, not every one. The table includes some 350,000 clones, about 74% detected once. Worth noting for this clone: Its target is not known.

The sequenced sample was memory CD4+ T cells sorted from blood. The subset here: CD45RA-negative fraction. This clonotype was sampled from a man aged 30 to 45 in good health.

CDR3 amino acids: CASSLVGAFYEQYF. As DNA, the CDR3 is TGTGCCAGCAGCTTGGTGGGAGCTTTTTACGAGCAGTACTTC. The chain links TRBV5-6 to TRBJ2-7; perhaps TRBD2 as D (5 bases). Between the trimmed V and J ends, which lost 0 bases and 4 bases, there was a span of 11 bases. Germline assignment: CDR1 SGHDT and CDR2 YYEEEE. The CDR3 consists of 14 residues.